This T cell receptor (beta chain) was captured in a study of shared clonotypes between healthy human individuals. The germline V gene has CDR1 SGHDT and CDR2 YYEEEE. Germline trimming cut 4 bases from V and 0 bases from J; bases unmatched to any gene: 1. The CDR3 length is 13 residues. Assay used: immunoSEQ multiplex PCR; TCRdb lists only in-frame clones, some missing. The table lists about 2 million clones, approximately 95% of them singletons. The naive CD8 fraction comprised CD45RO-negative cells positively selected for CCR7 and excluded terminally differentiated effector memory CD45RA+ cells. V gene TRBV5-6 combines with J gene TRBJ2-7, with 7 nucleotides matching TRBD2. The sample comprised naive CD8+ T cells sorted from blood. The source of this sequence is a man between 18 and 35 years old in good health. CDR3 bases: TGTGCCAGCAGCCGGACTAGCTCCTACGAGCAGTACTTC. Amino acids: CASSRTSSYEQYF.